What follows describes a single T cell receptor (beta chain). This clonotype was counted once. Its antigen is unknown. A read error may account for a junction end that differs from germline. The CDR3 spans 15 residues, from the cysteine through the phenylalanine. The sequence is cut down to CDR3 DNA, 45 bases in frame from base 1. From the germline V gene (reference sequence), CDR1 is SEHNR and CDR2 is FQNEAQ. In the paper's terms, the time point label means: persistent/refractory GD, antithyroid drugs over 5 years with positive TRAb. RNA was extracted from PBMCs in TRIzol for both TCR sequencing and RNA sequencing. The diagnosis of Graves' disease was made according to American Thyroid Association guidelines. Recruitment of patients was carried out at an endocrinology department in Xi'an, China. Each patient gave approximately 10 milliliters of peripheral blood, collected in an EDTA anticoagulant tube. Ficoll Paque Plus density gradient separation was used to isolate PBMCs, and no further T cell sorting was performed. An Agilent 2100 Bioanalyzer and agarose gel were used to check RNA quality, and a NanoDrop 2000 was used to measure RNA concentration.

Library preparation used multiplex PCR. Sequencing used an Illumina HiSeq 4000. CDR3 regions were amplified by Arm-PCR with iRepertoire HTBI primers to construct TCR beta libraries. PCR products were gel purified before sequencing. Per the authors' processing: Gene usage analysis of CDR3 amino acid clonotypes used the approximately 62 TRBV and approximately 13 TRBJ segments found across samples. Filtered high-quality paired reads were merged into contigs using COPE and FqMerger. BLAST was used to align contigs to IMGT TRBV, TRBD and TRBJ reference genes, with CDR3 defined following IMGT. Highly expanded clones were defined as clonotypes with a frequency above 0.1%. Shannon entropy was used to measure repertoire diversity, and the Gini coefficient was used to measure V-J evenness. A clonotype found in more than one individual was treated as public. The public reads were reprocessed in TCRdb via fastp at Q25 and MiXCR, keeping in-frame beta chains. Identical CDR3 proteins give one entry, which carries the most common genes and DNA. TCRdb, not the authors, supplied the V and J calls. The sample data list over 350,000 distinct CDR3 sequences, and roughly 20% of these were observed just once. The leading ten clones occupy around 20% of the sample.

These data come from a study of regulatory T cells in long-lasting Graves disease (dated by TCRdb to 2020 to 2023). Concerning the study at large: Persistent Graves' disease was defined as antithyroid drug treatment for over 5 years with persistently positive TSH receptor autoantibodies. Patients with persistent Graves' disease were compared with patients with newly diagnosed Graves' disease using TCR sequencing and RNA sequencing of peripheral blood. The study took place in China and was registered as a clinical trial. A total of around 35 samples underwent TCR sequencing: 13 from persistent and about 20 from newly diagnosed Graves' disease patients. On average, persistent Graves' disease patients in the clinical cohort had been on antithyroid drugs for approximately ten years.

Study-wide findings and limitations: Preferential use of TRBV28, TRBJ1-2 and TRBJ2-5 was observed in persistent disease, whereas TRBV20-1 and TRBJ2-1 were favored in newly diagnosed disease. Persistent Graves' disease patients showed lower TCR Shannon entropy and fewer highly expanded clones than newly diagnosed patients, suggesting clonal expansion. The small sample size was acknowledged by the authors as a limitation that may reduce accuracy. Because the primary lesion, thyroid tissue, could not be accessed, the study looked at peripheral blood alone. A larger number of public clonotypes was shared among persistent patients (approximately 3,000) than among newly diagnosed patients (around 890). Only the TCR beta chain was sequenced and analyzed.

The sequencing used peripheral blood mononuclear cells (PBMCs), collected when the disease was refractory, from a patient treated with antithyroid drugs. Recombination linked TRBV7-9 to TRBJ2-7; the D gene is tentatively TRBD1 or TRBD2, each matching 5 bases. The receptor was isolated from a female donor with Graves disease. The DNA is TGTGCTAGCAGCTCTGGGACCTATGGGGACGGCGAGCAGTACTTC. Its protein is CASSSGTYGDGEQYF.